Given below is one T cell receptor beta chain in context. The record originates from a study of blood T cell repertoires in COVID-19. Study at large: T cells, B-cell-depleted T cells, or PBMCs supplied cDNA or gDNA.

Per the original methods: Amplifying reference gene primers gave estimates of nucleated cell counts. Assay used: immunoSEQ multiplex PCR; TCRdb lists only in-frame clones, some missing. The DNA was the basis for D and trimming; V, J and clone size are from that table. This repertoire shows about 130,000 clones, more than 75% found once; its top ten account for around 17%. This CDR3 comprises 14 residues. Trimming shortened V by 3 bases and J by 10 bases, and 13 bases separated the two germline ends. Per germline, CDR1 ENHRY and CDR2 SYGVKD. Sequenced sample: peripheral blood. The chain links TRBV10-3 to TRBJ1-6, with D possibly matching TRBD1 (5 bases). The clonotype originates from a woman aged 45 to 65 who had recovered from COVID-19. The chain's CDR3 is CAISERGSGSPLHF. CDR3 sequence (DNA): TGTGCCATCAGTGAAAGGGGCTCTGGCTCACCCCTCCACTTT.